This TCR beta chain is drawn from a study of cytomegalovirus exposure and HLA in healthy donors. The table came from immunoSEQ multiplex PCR; TCRdb's copy has only in-frame clones and leaves some out. The sample has around 190,000 clones, about 81% seen once. The sample consisted of PBMCs. The sequence was obtained from a woman under 40 in good health and CMV-seronegative.

CDR3 residues: CASSPPGTTRSGQYF. The CDR3 DNA is TGTGCCAGCTCACCACCGGGAACCACTAGGTCGGGGCAGTACTTC. The rearrangement joins TRBV18 to TRBJ2-7, with D perhaps matching TRBD2 (5 bases). Germline CDR1 reads KGHSH; CDR2 reads LQKENI. Trimming left V 0 bases short and J 9 bases short, with 18 bases between. This CDR3 has 15 amino acids.